A single sample is the source of the 27 T cell receptor beta chains below, sequenced in a study of graft-versus-host responses after intestinal transplantation. Clones were read by immunoSEQ multiplex PCR, and TCRdb kept only the in-frame ones, dropping some. The sample records 13,000 or so clones, 35% to 40% being singletons. Sample: alloreactive CD4+ T cells from a mixed lymphocyte reaction culture, taken before intestinal transplant. Subset described: CFSE-low proliferating T cells sorted from roughly six-day pre-transplant mixed lymphocyte reaction (GvH or HvG direction). Every receptor here comes from a human patient who received an intestinal transplant.

This clone was counted a single time. This chain connects TRBV7-9 to TRBJ1-1, with 7 bases lining up with TRBD1. This CDR3 has 15 residues. Germline V lookup: CDR1 SEHNR, CDR2 FQNEAQ (reference sequence). V trimming: 0 bases; J trimming: 1 base; junction bases outside the gene matches: 2. The CDR3 reads CASSLAGTANTEAFF. CDR3 nucleotide sequence: TGTGCCAGCAGCTTAGCGGGGACAGCGAACACTGAAGCTTTCTTT.

The chain joins TRBV6-5 to TRBJ2-7; possible D gene TRBD1, 5 bases. V gave up 4 bases and J gave up 4 bases, with 14 bases separating them. CDR1 and CDR2 (germline): MNHEY, SVGAGI. The CDR3 has 14 amino acids. CDR3 loop: CASSSRVYAYEQYF. CDR3 in DNA: TGTGCCAGCAGTTCCAGGGTTTACGCATACGAGCAGTACTTC.

This clone has a handful of counts. CDR3 nucleotide sequence: TGTGCCAGTAGGGGTAACCAGGGGGGAGGCGAGCAGTACTTC. Protein sequence: CASRGNQGGGEQYF. The chain links TRBV19 to TRBJ2-7; maybe TRBD1 (7 bases). V was clipped by 6 bases and J by 6 bases, with 18 bases between them. In germline, CDR1 is LNHDA, CDR2 SQIVND (reference sequence). The CDR3 is 14 amino acids.

This clone was seen a few times. The rearrangement joins TRBV11-2 to TRBJ2-7; 8 positions agree with TRBD1. The germline V gene encodes CDR1 SGHAT and CDR2 FQNNGV. The CDR3 spans 18 residues. J lost 3 bases, V lost 2 bases, and 15 bases had no gene match. CDR3 residues: CASSLLGFQGALVYEQYF. The CDR3 bases are TGTGCCAGCAGCTTACTCGGCTTCCAGGGGGCTCTGGTCTACGAGCAGTACTTC.

The V call is TRBV7-2, the J call TRBJ2-7, with 13 bases aligning to TRBD2. J was trimmed by 5 bases and V by 5 bases; bases with no gene match: 12. Germline CDR1 SGHTA, CDR2 FQGNSA. The length of the CDR3 is 17 residues. The CDR3: CASSLAPGLAGSHEQYF. In nucleotides, the CDR3 is TGTGCCAGCAGCCTGGCACCGGGACTAGCGGGGAGCCACGAGCAGTACTTC.

A few counts support this clone. The chain carries TRBV5-1 and TRBJ2-1, with TRBD1 as a possible D gene (5 bases). Trimming removed 0 bases at V and 1 base at J, with 8 bases between. The CDR3 length is 15 residues. Germline lookup yields CDR1 SGHRS and CDR2 YFSETQ. CDR3 coding DNA: TGCGCCAGCAGCTTGGGCCAGGGATCCTACAATGAGCAGTTCTTC. Protein product: CASSLGQGSYNEQFF.

This rearrangement joins TRBV25-1 to TRBJ1-6; D not resolved. The CDR3 is 15 amino acids. Germline CDR1 reads MGHDK; CDR2 reads SYGVNS. The V and J ends lost 3 bases and 8 bases respectively, with 14 bases between them. Written as DNA, the CDR3 is TGTGCCAGCAGTGATCTGAGGTGGTCTGATTCACCCCTCCACTTT. This translates into CASSDLRWSDSPLHF.

This clone was seen a few times. The chain links TRBV19 to TRBJ2-1; 7 bases agree with TRBD2. The CDR3 extends over 16 amino acids. The germline gives CDR1 LNHDA, CDR2 SQIVND (reference sequence). The junction had 13 bases not matched to a gene; V was cut back by 11 bases and J by 0 bases. The CDR3 bases are TGTGCCGAGAGAAAGAGCGGGGCCAGCTCCTACAATGAGCAGTTCTTC. As protein: CAERKSGASSYNEQFF.

This clone is medium-sized (0.01 to 0.1%) by share. The chain combines TRBV6-6 with TRBJ1-4; TRBD1 is a possible D gene (5 bases). The ends were cut back, 7 bases at V and 8 bases at J, with 20 bases in the middle. Germline V gives CDR1 MNHNY, CDR2 SVGAGI (reference sequence). The CDR3 is made up of 15 amino acids. CDR3 nucleotides: TGTGCCAGCAAGTTACGAAGGCAGGGTTGGGAAAAACTGTTTTTT. Translating it yields CASKLRRQGWEKLFF.

The genes are TRBV5-6 and TRBJ2-5, with D possibly TRBD1 on 6 matching bases. Germline V gene sequence: CDR1 SGHDT, CDR2 YYEEEE. The V end lost 4 bases, the J end lost 11 bases, and 27 bases lay between the germline ends. The CDR3 length is 16 residues. CDR3 loop: CASSGGKNREAGEQYF. The CDR3 DNA reads as TGTGCCAGCAGCGGAGGAAAGAACAGGGAAGCCGGAGAGCAGTACTTC.

This clone is medium-sized in the sample. This chain links TRBV25-1 with TRBJ1-6; D remains ambiguous. The V end lost 0 bases, the J end lost 15 bases, and 12 bases lay between the germline ends. The CDR3 length is 13 residues. Germline assignment: CDR1 MGHDK and CDR2 SYGVNS. CDR3 sequence (DNA): TGTGCCAGCAGTGAATATGGGGAGTCAGTCCTCCACTTT. It encodes CASSEYGESVLHF. Combining the CDR3 with reference TRBV25-1 and TRBJ1-6 gives the whole variable domain EADIYQTPRYLVIGTGKKITLECSQTMGHDKMYWYQQDPGMELHLIHYSYGVNSTEKGDLSSESTVSRIRTEHFPLTLESARPSHTSQYLCASSEYGESVLHFGNGTRLTVT.

Judged by abundance, this clone is medium-sized. The rearrangement uses TRBV10-3 and TRBJ2-7; 7 nucleotides line up with TRBD1. Germline CDR1 and CDR2: ENHRY and SYGVKD. Germline trimming cut 2 bases from V and 5 bases from J; bases unmatched to any gene: 9. CDR3 size: 15 residues. CDR3 nucleotides: TGTGCCATCAGTGAGCGCCGGGACAGCGTGCACGAGCAGTACTTC. Residues: CAISERRDSVHEQYF.

V and J are TRBV29-1 and TRBJ1-1; the match to TRBD1 covers 8 bases. The CDR3 covers 14 residues. Germline V gene lookup returns CDR1 SQVTM and CDR2 ANQGSEA. The V gene end was trimmed by 6 bases and the J gene end by 1 base; junction bases not matched to a gene: 7. CDR3 in amino acids: CSVSPGTGNTEAFF. The CDR3 nucleotides are TGCAGCGTGTCCCCCGGGACAGGGAACACTGAAGCTTTCTTT.

The chain joins TRBV7-9 to TRBJ1-4, with 9 positions matching TRBD1. Germline lookup yields CDR1 SEHNR and CDR2 FQNEAQ (reference sequence). The trim removed 1 base at V and 5 bases at J, leaving 2 bases unmatched. This CDR3 has 15 amino acids. CDR3 amino acids: CASSLGGQGNEKLFF. The CDR3 nucleotides are TGTGCCAGCAGCTTAGGGGGACAGGGAAATGAAAAACTGTTTTTT. The full variable domain, with the rest looked up from reference TRBV7-9 and TRBJ1-4, is DTGVSQNPRHKITKRGQNVTFRCDPISEHNRLYWYRQTLGQGPEFLTYFQNEAQLEKSRLLSDRFSAERPKGSFSTLEIQRTEQGDSAMYLCASSLGGQGNEKLFFGSGTQLSVL.

The V and J genes are TRBV7-2 and TRBJ2-3, with 7 bases aligning to TRBD1. V trimming: 2 bases; J trimming: 6 bases; junction bases outside the gene matches: 5. The CDR3 covers 14 residues. Germline-derived CDR1 and CDR2 are SGHTA and FQGNSA. The CDR3 loop reads CASSLLGGRDTQYF. The DNA of the CDR3 is TGTGCCAGCAGCTTATTAGGGGGCCGGGATACGCAGTATTTT. Using reference TRBV7-2 and TRBJ2-3 for the parts outside the CDR3, the full variable domain is GAGVSQSPSNKVTEKGKDVELRCDPISGHTALYWYRQSLGQGLEFLIYFQGNSAPDKSGLPSDRFSAERTGGSVSTLTIQRTQQEDSAVYLCASSLLGGRDTQYFGPGTRLTVL.

The chain is built from TRBV5-1 and TRBJ2-7, with 8 bases aligning to TRBD1. CDR1 and CDR2 (germline): SGHRS, YFSETQ. The V segment lost 3 bases and the J segment 5 bases; nucleotides outside the gene matches: 7. This CDR3 comprises 14 residues. CDR3 region: CASSSGQAPHEQYF. Written as DNA, the CDR3 is TGCGCCAGCAGCTCGGGACAGGCACCCCACGAGCAGTACTTC.

This clone was detected a few times. The V gene is TRBV7-2, the J gene TRBJ2-7; 12 bases fit TRBD2. The CDR3 covers 15 residues. Germline V gene lookup returns CDR1 SGHTA and CDR2 FQGNSA. Germline trimming cut 3 bases from V and 3 bases from J; bases unmatched to any gene: 3. The CDR3 DNA sequence: TGTGCCAGCAGCTTCGGACTAGCGGGGAACTACGAGCAGTACTTC. This encodes CASSFGLAGNYEQYF. Based on the CDR3 plus reference TRBV7-2 and TRBJ2-7, the full variable domain is GAGVSQSPSNKVTEKGKDVELRCDPISGHTALYWYRQSLGQGLEFLIYFQGNSAPDKSGLPSDRFSAERTGGSVSTLTIQRTQQEDSAVYLCASSFGLAGNYEQYFGPGTRLTVT.

The chain couples TRBV9 to TRBJ1-3; a possible D gene is TRBD1 (5 bases). CDR1 is SGDLS, CDR2 YYNGEE, per germline. This CDR3 is 16 amino acids long. Deletions cut 0 bases from V and 0 bases from J, with 10 bases between. DNA of the CDR3: TGTGCCAGCAGCGTAGGGGGGGGTCTCTCTGGAAACACCATATATTTT. Amino acids: CASSVGGGLSGNTIYF.

The V gene is TRBV19, the J gene TRBJ2-5, with TRBD2 identical over 12 bases. V shed 4 bases and J 3 bases; nucleotides not matched to a gene: 15. CDR3 length equals 19 residues. From germline, CDR1 is LNHDA and CDR2 SQIVND (reference sequence). The CDR3 is CASSTSSGGAGIVKETQYF. The CDR3 nucleotides are TGTGCCAGTAGTACCTCTAGCGGGGGGGCCGGTATAGTCAAAGAGACCCAGTACTTC.

As DNA, the CDR3 is TGTGCCAGCAGTTACTCCCCAGGGGATCATGGCTACACCTTC. Residues: CASSYSPGDHGYTF. The rearrangement links TRBV6-6 to TRBJ1-2, with D tentatively TRBD1 (6 bases). With 0 bases removed from V and 6 bases from J, the gap between germline ends came to 11 bases. Germline V gives CDR1 MNHNY, CDR2 SVGAGI (reference sequence). CDR3 length: 14 residues.

V gene TRBV7-9 combines with J gene TRBJ1-1; no firm D call. The germline V and J ends were trimmed by 5 bases and 4 bases, with 14 bases remaining between them. CDR1 and CDR2 (germline): SEHNR, FQNEAQ (reference sequence). The CDR3 length is 14 residues. CDR3 sequence: CASSILVASTEAFF. Here the CDR3 DNA reads TGTGCCAGCAGCATCTTGGTTGCGAGCACTGAAGCTTTCTTT.

V gene TRBV7-2 combines with J gene TRBJ2-3, with D tentatively TRBD2 (5 bases). Looked up from germline, CDR1 is SGHTA and CDR2 is FQGNSA. V gave up 3 bases and J gave up 2 bases, with 12 bases separating them. The CDR3 is 15 residues long. The CDR3 DNA sequence: TGTGCCAGCAGCTTCCAAGCGGCCTTCACAGATACGCAGTATTTT. Residues: CASSFQAAFTDTQYF.

The table lists this clone with a few counts. The chain recombines TRBV7-8 with TRBJ1-2; 9 bases line up with TRBD1. The CDR3 totals 13 residues. Germline V gives CDR1 SGHVS, CDR2 FQNEAQ. V lost 5 bases and J lost 8; bases outside the gene matches: 6. The CDR3 sequence is CASSLGQGGGYTF. CDR3 nucleotide sequence: TGTGCCAGCAGCCTGGGACAGGGCGGCGGCTACACCTTC.

This clone was seen a handful of times. The rearrangement links TRBV9 to TRBJ1-2, with TRBD1 matching 7 bases. V was clipped by 4 bases and J by 4 bases; unmatched bases: 13. The CDR3 is 16 residues long. Germline CDR1 SGDLS, CDR2 YYNGEE. As DNA, the CDR3 is TGTGCCAGCAGCTCACAGGGGTCAGGGACCAGCTATGGCTACACCTTC. As protein: CASSSQGSGTSYGYTF.

This clone is labeled medium-sized. The chain recombines TRBV6-1 with TRBJ1-2; 9 nucleotides agree with TRBD1. Trimming removed 4 bases from V and 1 base from J; junction bases left unmatched: 10. Germline assignment: CDR1 MNHNS and CDR2 SASEGT. CDR3 length: 17 residues. DNA of the CDR3: TGTGCCAGCAGTGCCGGGACAGGGCCTTTTATTAACTATGGCTACACCTTC. Translated: CASSAGTGPFINYGYTF.

The chain uses TRBV7-2 and TRBJ1-2; 9 bases fit TRBD1. V gave up 1 base and J gave up 7 bases; unmatched junction bases: 10. The CDR3 spans 16 residues. Germline V lookup: CDR1 SGHTA, CDR2 FQGNSA. CDR3 bases: TGTGCCAGCAGCTTAGTTTTTAGGGGACAGGGAGGTGGCTACACCTTC. This translates into CASSLVFRGQGGGYTF.

V is TRBV7-8 and J is TRBJ2-3; 8 bases align to TRBD2. Germline CDR1 and CDR2: SGHVS and FQNEAQ. This CDR3 comprises 13 residues. V lost 9 bases to trimming and J lost 8 bases; unmatched junction nucleotides: 10. The CDR3: CASKAGATGTQYF. CDR3 DNA: TGTGCCAGTAAAGCGGGGGCCACGGGTACGCAGTATTTT.